Listed below are T cell receptor beta chains from one sample, sequenced in a study of cytomegalovirus exposure and HLA in healthy donors. The table came from immunoSEQ multiplex PCR; TCRdb's copy has only in-frame clones and leaves some out. This sample has approximately 150,000 clones, with roughly 81% found just once. Sequencing was carried out using PBMCs. Receptor source: a girl aged 5-17 years in good health and CMV-seropositive. Each CDR3 is given without its conserved first and last residue.

TRBV7-2	TRBJ1-4	ASSSARVGEKLF
TRBV18	TRBJ2-1	ASSSRDSPPVNEQF
TRBV6-5	TRBJ1-3	ASSSQGYENTIY
TRBV30	TRBJ1-1	AGNREGTAF
TRBV27	TRBJ1-2	ASSPGAGGSYGYT
TRBV27	TRBJ1-1	ASSLDRGPDTEAF
TRBV14	TRBJ1-1	ASSHRGPDRAF
TRBV7-9	TRBJ1-3	ASRAGGTGDIGNTIY
TRBV11-2	TRBJ2-2	ASSSIEGGELF
TRBV5-4	TRBJ2-2	ASSLADRGPGELF
TRBV6-5	TRBJ1-2	ASTYSGTGVGGYT
TRBV6-5	TRBJ2-3	ASSYSGQGADTQY
TRBV11-2	TRBJ1-2	ASSPGRGIYGYT
TRBV6-1	TRBJ1-2	ASSPWGGYT
TRBV21-1	TRBJ1-1	ASSKRNREEITEAF
TRBV9	TRBJ2-1	ASSPTLAGGYNEQF
TRBV29-1	TRBJ1-2	SVARGEGYGYT
TRBV7-9	TRBJ1-2	ASSLGGANYGYT
TRBV7-2	TRBJ2-6	ASSSDTSLLSGANVLT
TRBV27	TRBJ2-4	ASSLTGSAKNIQY
TRBV13	TRBJ1-2	ASSLGRGNSYT
TRBV4-2	TRBJ2-2	ASSQERGELF
TRBV6-6	TRBJ1-1	ASSYSRQGSRTEAF